A single T cell receptor beta chain is shown here with its context. No antigen is known for it. No much larger clone is present one base from it, and per-base qualities are unavailable. These data originate in a study of blood T cell repertoires in COVID-19 (dated by TCRdb to 2019 to 2021). About the investigation overall: Collaborator samples came from the United States, Italy and Spain and covered acute and convalescent phases of COVID-19. HLA class I and class II types, where available, came from metadata supplied by the sample provider rather than from assay-based typing. A de-identified subject ID, COVID-19 status, age in years and sex were almost always included in the sample metadata. The dataset comprised deeply sampled blood TCRbeta repertoires from subjects exposed to, actively infected with, or recovered from COVID-19. The material from the prospective study consisted of cDNA or gDNA derived from T cells, B-cell-depleted T cells, or PBMCs. The repertoires were made available in a free public database intended to serve as a resource for research on the immune response to SARS-CoV-2. Samples came from the ongoing ImmuneRACE study (first 160 participants) plus 1,254 subjects from 6 global collaborators. Study-level results and caveats: How much clinical and demographic metadata was included differed by source and by participant, and the metadata was provided uncurated.

Each collaborating institution followed its own protocols to collect whole blood in K2EDTA tubes. For TCRbeta analysis, collaborators shipped samples in one of three forms: frozen whole blood, isolated PBMCs, or DNA extracted from either of those sample types. Trimmed from V: 6 bases; trimmed from J: 7 bases; junction bases lacking a gene match: 11. Measured from the cysteine to the phenylalanine, the CDR3 is 16 residues long. Only CDR3 DNA is held: 48 bases, read in frame from base 1. For CDR1 and CDR2, the germline V gene lists MDHEN and SYDVKM. TCRbeta CDR3 regions were amplified from genomic DNA using the immunoSEQ Assay, a bias-controlled multiplex PCR. The authors' pipeline ran thus. Within the assay, amplification of reference gene primers was used to estimate how many nucleated cells each sample contained. Sequence reads were collapsed and filtered to measure the absolute abundance of every unique TCRbeta CDR3 rearrangement. Productive Simpson clonality was computed per sample as the square root of Simpson's diversity index over productive rearrangements. In its TCRdb copy, this immuneACCESS table keeps in-frame sequences only and misses some clones. Where compared with another copy, unresolved V genes explain less than half of these, and the others have no known cause. That table supplies the V and J calls and clone size; D and trimming were determined from the DNA. In this sample the table shows some 19,000 clones, 82% of which occur a single time. The ten largest make up about 6.1% of the sample.

This sequence originates from a human donor in a cohort sampled during active COVID-19. The specimen was peripheral blood. The sequence is built from TRBV28 and TRBJ1-6, and 8 junction bases match TRBD1. Here is the DNA: TGTGCCAGCAGCTCCATTAAGACAGGGGTGAATTCACCCCTCCACTTT. This is translated as CASSSIKTGVNSPLHF.